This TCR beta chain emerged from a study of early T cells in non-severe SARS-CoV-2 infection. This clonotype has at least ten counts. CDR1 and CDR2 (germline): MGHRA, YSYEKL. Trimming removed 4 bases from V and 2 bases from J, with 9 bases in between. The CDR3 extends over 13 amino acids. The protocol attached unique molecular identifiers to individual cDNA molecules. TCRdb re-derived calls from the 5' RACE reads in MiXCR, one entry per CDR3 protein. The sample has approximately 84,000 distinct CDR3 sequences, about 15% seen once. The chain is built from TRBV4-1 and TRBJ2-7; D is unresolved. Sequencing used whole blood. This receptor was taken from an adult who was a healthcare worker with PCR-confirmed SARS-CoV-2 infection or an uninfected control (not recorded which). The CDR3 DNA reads TGCGCCAGCAGCCTTCGGCAGACCTACGAGCAGTACTTC. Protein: CASSLRQTYEQYF.